The 29 T cell receptor beta chains presented below share a single source sample, sequenced in a study of OX40 agonist ivuxolimab in advanced cancers. Using immunoSEQ multiplex PCR, the repertoire was profiled, and TCRdb retains in-frame clones only, with some absent. The table lists about 53,000 clones, around 89% of them singletons. The sample here was CD4+ or CD8+ T cells sorted from blood, taken in a trial of the OX40 agonist ivuxolimab. Source of these receptors: an adult with an advanced solid tumor such as melanoma, head and neck, liver or kidney cancer.

The V and J genes are TRBV11-2 and TRBJ2-7, with 7 bases that match TRBD2. CDR1 and CDR2 (germline): SGHAT, FQNNGV. The CDR3 is 16 residues long. The V gene end was trimmed by 5 bases and the J gene end by 0 bases; junction bases not matched to a gene: 10. CDR3 protein: CASSPLAGVRSYEQYF. The CDR3 coding sequence is TGTGCCAGCAGCCCCTTGGCGGGGGTACGCTCCTACGAGCAGTACTTC.

V and J are TRBV4-1 and TRBJ2-5; D is uncertain. The CDR3 covers 13 residues. V was shortened by 2 bases and J by 5 bases, with 9 bases between the two germline ends. CDR1 and CDR2 from the germline V gene are MGHRA and YSYEKL. In DNA form, the CDR3 reads TGCGCCAGCAGCCAAATGATGTCTGAGACCCAGTACTTC. This sequence encodes CASSQMMSETQYF.

The V gene is TRBV6-4, the J gene TRBJ1-2; TRBD1 matches 8 bases. Germline V gene lookup returns CDR1 MRHNA and CDR2 SNTAGT. The CDR3 covers 13 residues. J was trimmed by 4 bases and V by 6 bases; bases with no gene match: 4. Written as DNA, the CDR3 is TGTGCCAGCAGCCTCACAGGGGGCTATGGCTACACCTTC. Residues: CASSLTGGYGYTF.

The sample holds one count of this clone. The CDR3 is CASTNRGAEQYF. In DNA form, the CDR3 reads TGTGCCAGCACTAATCGGGGGGCCGAGCAGTACTTC. V gene TRBV7-9 combines with J gene TRBJ2-7; a possible D gene is TRBD2 (7 bases). CDR1 and CDR2 from the germline V gene are SEHNR and FQNEAQ (reference sequence). V lost 7 bases, J lost 6 bases, and 13 bases lay in between. The CDR3 is 12 residues long.

CDR3: CASSIQGGNQPQHF. The CDR3 DNA reads TGTGCCAGTAGTATCCAAGGGGGCAATCAGCCCCAGCATTTT. V usage is TRBV19 and J usage is TRBJ1-5; TRBD1 might be the D (5 bases). Germline V lookup: CDR1 LNHDA, CDR2 SQIVND (reference sequence). CDR3 length equals 14 residues. Trimming removed 3 bases from V and 2 bases from J, with 8 bases in between.

The chain combines TRBV11-2 with TRBJ2-1; TRBD1 might be the D (5 bases). This CDR3 contains 13 residues. The germline CDR1 and CDR2 sequences are SGHAT and FQNNGV. V lost 5 bases to trimming and J lost 6 bases, with 11 bases between them. DNA of the CDR3: TGTGCCAGCAGCCCAGGGCCGGTCAATGAGCAGTTCTTC. It is translated as CASSPGPVNEQFF.

V and J are TRBV5-8 and TRBJ2-6, with D perhaps TRBD2 (6 bases). Germline V gives CDR1 SGHTS, CDR2 YDEGEE. This CDR3 is 18 amino acids long. The germline V and J ends were trimmed by 0 bases and 0 bases, with 13 bases remaining between them. In nucleotides, the CDR3 is TGTGCCAGCAGCTTGGTCCGGGGACTCGGCTCTGGGGCCAACGTCCTGACTTTC. The encoded protein is CASSLVRGLGSGANVLTF.

The CDR3 DNA is TGCGCCAGCAGCCTGTCAGGGTCCACTGGAAACACCATATATTTT. Translation gives CASSLSGSTGNTIYF. V is TRBV5-1 and J is TRBJ1-3; D might be TRBD1 (5 bases). Trimming shortened V by 4 bases and J by 2 bases, and 13 bases separated the two germline ends. The CDR3 contains 15 residues. Per germline, CDR1 SGHRS and CDR2 YFSETQ.

This chain links TRBV18 with TRBJ1-6; 7 bases fit TRBD1. Looked up from germline, CDR1 is KGHSH and CDR2 is LQKENI. V lost 3 bases and J lost 6; bases outside the gene matches: 11. This CDR3 spans 17 amino acids. CDR3 sequence (DNA): TGTGCCAGCTCACCGACGGGACAGCTAGACATTAATTCACCCCTCCACTTT. This sequence encodes CASSPTGQLDINSPLHF. The full variable domain, its missing parts supplied by reference TRBV18 and TRBJ1-6, is NAGVMQNPRHLVRRRGQEARLRCSPMKGHSHVYWYRQLPEEGLKFMVYLQKENIIDESGMPKERFSAEFPKEGPSILRIQQVVRGDSAAYFCASSPTGQLDINSPLHFGNGTRLTVT.

The CDR3 DNA follows: TGTGCCAGCAGTTCCCAGGGGGCAGATGGAAACACCATATATTTT. Encoded protein: CASSSQGADGNTIYF. The V call is TRBV28, the J call TRBJ1-3; 8 nucleotides match TRBD1. J gave up 3 bases and V 4 bases, and 5 bases lay outside the gene matches. Germline values: CDR1 MDHEN, CDR2 SYDVKM. The CDR3 covers 15 residues.

The genes are TRBV15 and TRBJ1-5; D uncertain. V gave up 1 base and J gave up 5 bases, with 15 bases separating them. CDR3 length: 16 residues. Germline CDR1 is LNHNV and CDR2 is YYDKDF (reference sequence). In DNA form, the CDR3 reads TGTGCCACCAGCAGAGGAGACACCGGGGAATATCAGCCCCAGCATTTT. Encoded protein: CATSRGDTGEYQPQHF.

This sequence joins TRBV6-5 and TRBJ1-2; 8 positions agree with TRBD1. The germline CDR1 and CDR2 sequences are MNHEY and SVGAGI. Unmatched junction bases numbered 9, after V lost 10 bases and J lost 2 bases. This CDR3 region has 14 residues. CDR3 in DNA: TGTGCCATCTGGACAGGGCAAGGAAACTATGGCTACACCTTC. Translating it yields CAIWTGQGNYGYTF.

The chain joins TRBV18 to TRBJ2-1; 12 positions agree with TRBD2. V was pared by 2 bases and J by 7 bases, with 3 bases of the junction left unmatched. Germline loops: CDR1 KGHSH, CDR2 LQKENI. The CDR3 spans 15 residues. CDR3 sequence (DNA): TGTGCCAGCTCACCAGGACTAGCGGGACCGAATGAGCAGTTCTTC. Its protein product is CASSPGLAGPNEQFF.

The chain joins TRBV6-1 to TRBJ2-7, with TRBD1 as a possible D gene (6 bases). The CDR3 extends over 13 amino acids. Trimming removed 4 bases from V and 3 bases from J, with 10 bases in between. CDR1 and CDR2 from the germline V gene are MNHNS and SASEGT. CDR3: CASSATGNYEQYF. The CDR3, as DNA: TGTGCCAGCAGTGCTACAGGGAACTACGAGCAGTACTTC.

The CDR3 DNA follows: TGCGCCAGCAGCCGGGGAGGACAGGCGGGGAGTGAAAAACTGTTTTTT. Encoded protein: CASSRGGQAGSEKLFF. This chain links TRBV4-3 with TRBJ1-4; TRBD1 aligns across 7 bases. The CDR3 contains 16 residues. Germline CDR1 reads LGHNA; CDR2 reads YSLEER. The V gene end was trimmed by 4 bases and the J gene end by 7 bases; junction bases not matched to a gene: 12.

The chain joins TRBV28 to TRBJ2-3; TRBD2 matches at 9 bases. V dropped 5 bases and J dropped 5; count of bases not matched to a gene: 5. The CDR3 runs 14 residues. Germline V gene sequence: CDR1 MDHEN, CDR2 SYDVKM. The CDR3 reads CASSEASGIDTQYF. The CDR3 DNA reads TGTGCCAGCAGTGAGGCTAGCGGGATAGATACGCAGTATTTT.

V is TRBV14 and J is TRBJ2-7, with 8 positions matching TRBD2. Germline lookup yields CDR1 SGHDN and CDR2 FVKESK. The CDR3 runs 15 residues. Unmatched junction bases numbered 4, after V lost 1 base and J lost 2 bases. CDR3 bases: TGTGCCAGCAGCCAAGGACTAGCGACGACCTACGAGCAGTACTTC. It specifies CASSQGLATTYEQYF.

The rearrangement joins TRBV28 to TRBJ1-5, with a possible D match to TRBD1 (5 bases). CDR1 MDHEN and CDR2 SYDVKM come from the germline V gene. V was trimmed by 7 bases and J by 5 bases, leaving 18 bases between them. The CDR3 has 15 residues. CDR3 sequence (DNA): TGTGCCAGCACCAGACCGGGGGGGACCTATCAGCCCCAGCATTTT. Protein product: CASTRPGGTYQPQHF.

The J gene is TRBJ2-6, the V gene TRBV6-5, with D perhaps assigned TRBD1 or TRBD2 (5 bases each). This CDR3 has 16 residues. Looked up from germline, CDR1 is MNHEY and CDR2 is SVGAGI. Deletions cut 0 bases from V and 8 bases from J, with 14 bases between. The CDR3 DNA is TGTGCCAGCAGTTACTCGACCGGGGCCGGGCCCAACGTCCTGACTTTC. Encoded protein: CASSYSTGAGPNVLTF.

This clone occurred once. The rearrangement uses TRBV7-3 and TRBJ2-3; 10 nucleotides align to TRBD2. In germline, CDR1 is SGHTA, CDR2 FQGTGA. J was trimmed by 4 bases and V by 4 bases; bases with no gene match: 8. The CDR3 totals 16 residues. CDR3 sequence (DNA): TGTGCCAGCAGCTCTCAAGCGGGAGGGCCCCCAGATACGCAGTATTTT. This sequence encodes CASSSQAGGPPDTQYF. Full variable domain (missing parts from reference TRBV7-3 and TRBJ2-3): GAGVSQTPSNKVTEKGKYVELRCDPISGHTALYWYRQSLGQGPEFLIYFQGTGAADDSGLPNDRFFAVRPEGSVSTLKIQRTERGDSAVYLCASSSQAGGPPDTQYFGPGTRLTVL.

The chain uses TRBV6-5 and TRBJ1-3; possibly TRBD1 for D (5 bases). The CDR3 has 13 amino acids. Trimming stripped 5 bases from V and 5 bases from J, with 10 bases between. The germline gives CDR1 MNHEY, CDR2 SVGAGI. CDR3 sequence reads: CASSTLDRNTIYF. In DNA form, the CDR3 reads TGTGCCAGCAGTACTCTGGACAGAAACACCATATATTTT.

The genes are TRBV18 and TRBJ1-3, with D uncertain. V was pared by 5 bases and J by 0 bases, with 17 bases between. The CDR3 length is 17 residues. Germline loops: CDR1 KGHSH, CDR2 LQKENI. CDR3 sequence (DNA): TGTGCCAGCTCAGCCCGGACCCCGACGAGCTCTGGAAACACCATATATTTT. This sequence encodes CASSARTPTSSGNTIYF.

The gene calls are TRBV10-3 and TRBJ1-4; the D gene is possibly TRBD1 (5 bases). Looked up from germline, CDR1 is ENHRY and CDR2 is SYGVKD. The CDR3 runs to 13 residues. The V and J ends lost 7 bases and 8 bases respectively, with 14 bases between them. The CDR3 DNA sequence: TGTGCCATCAAAGGCAGGGAAGAGGAAAAACTGTTTTTT. Protein: CAIKGREEEKLFF.

This chain connects TRBV29-1 to TRBJ1-1, with D possibly matching TRBD1 (5 bases). CDR1 is SQVTM, CDR2 ANQGSEA, per germline. V lost 4 bases, J lost 1 base, and 10 bases lay in between. The CDR3 totals 13 residues. The CDR3 region has the DNA TGCAGCGTTGTATGGGGGGGGAACACTGAAGCTTTCTTT. Its protein product is CSVVWGGNTEAFF. Looking up the rest from reference TRBV29-1 and TRBJ1-1 gives the full variable domain: SAVISQKPSRDICQRGTSLTIQCQVDSQVTMMFWYRQQPGQSLTLIATANQGSEATYESGFVIDKFPISRPNLTFSTLTVSNMSPEDSSIYLCSVVWGGNTEAFFGQGTRLTVV.

This clone was counted once. The chain links TRBV11-2 to TRBJ1-4; 7 nucleotides line up with TRBD1. The J segment lost 5 bases and the V segment lost 4 bases, leaving 7 bases of the junction unmatched. CDR1 is SGHAT and CDR2 is FQNNGV in the germline V gene. CDR3 length: 15 residues. In nucleotides, the CDR3 is TGTGCCAGCAGCTCCCAAACAGGGGTAAATGAAAAACTGTTTTTT. It specifies CASSSQTGVNEKLFF.

This chain connects TRBV9 to TRBJ2-5; TRBD1 matches 7 bases. V was pared by 0 bases and J by 3 bases, with 5 bases of the junction left unmatched. Germline V lookup: CDR1 SGDLS, CDR2 YYNGEE. The CDR3 extends over 15 amino acids. The CDR3 region is CASSVVGQREETQYF. CDR3 coding DNA: TGTGCCAGCAGCGTAGTGGGACAGAGAGAAGAGACCCAGTACTTC.

This clone appeared a few times. V usage is TRBV7-8 and J usage is TRBJ2-1; 11 bases fit TRBD2. This CDR3 is built from 15 residues. V lost 5 bases and J lost 2; bases outside the gene matches: 2. Per germline, CDR1 SGHVS and CDR2 FQNEAQ. CDR3 DNA sequence: TGTGCCAGCAGCACTAGCGGGGGACCCTACAATGAGCAGTTCTTC. This codes for CASSTSGGPYNEQFF.

The V call is TRBV19, the J call TRBJ1-5; 7 positions agree with TRBD1. Trimming removed 1 base from V and 2 bases from J; junction bases left unmatched: 2. Germline V gives CDR1 LNHDA, CDR2 SQIVND (reference sequence). The CDR3 contains 15 residues. The DNA of the CDR3 is TGTGCCAGTAGTATAGCCGACAGGGGCAATCAGCCCCAGCATTTT. This translates into CASSIADRGNQPQHF. Together with reference TRBV19 and TRBJ1-5, the CDR3 gives the full variable domain: DGGITQSPKYLFRKEGQNVTLSCEQNLNHDAMYWYRQDPGQGLRLIYYSQIVNDFQKGDIAEGYSVSREKKESFPLTVTSAQKNPTAFYLCASSIADRGNQPQHFGDGTRLSIL.

The rearrangement links TRBV11-3 to TRBJ2-1, with TRBD1 identical over 8 bases. With 1 base clipped from V and 4 bases from J, the junction kept 3 bases outside the gene matches. The CDR3 spans 15 residues. Germline CDR1 reads SGHNT; CDR2 reads YENEEA. The CDR3 reads CASSLGQGLYNEQFF. In DNA form, the CDR3 reads TGTGCCAGCAGCTTAGGACAGGGGCTATACAATGAGCAGTTCTTC. Filled out from reference TRBV11-3 and TRBJ2-1, the complete variable domain reads EAGVVQSPRYKIIEKKQPVAFWCNPISGHNTLYWYLQNLGQGPELLIRYENEEAVDDSQLPKDRFSAERLKGVDSTLKIQPAELGDSAVYLCASSLGQGLYNEQFFGPGTRLTVL.